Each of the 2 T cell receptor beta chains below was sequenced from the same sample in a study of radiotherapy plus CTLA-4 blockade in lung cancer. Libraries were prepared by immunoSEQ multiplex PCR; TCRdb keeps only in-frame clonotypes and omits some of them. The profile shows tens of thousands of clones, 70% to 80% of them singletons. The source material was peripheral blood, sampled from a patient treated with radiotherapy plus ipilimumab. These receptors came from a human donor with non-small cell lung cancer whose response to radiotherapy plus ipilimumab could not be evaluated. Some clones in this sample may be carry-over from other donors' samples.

The CDR3 loop reads CASSWTGWEQYF. The DNA of the CDR3 is TGTGCCAGCAGCTGGACAGGGTGGGAGCAGTACTTC. The genes are TRBV5-5 and TRBJ2-7; TRBD1 agrees at 8 bases. Trimming took 3 bases from V and 7 from J; bases not matched to a gene: 3. This CDR3 is built from 12 residues. The germline gives CDR1 SGHKS, CDR2 YYEKEE (reference sequence).

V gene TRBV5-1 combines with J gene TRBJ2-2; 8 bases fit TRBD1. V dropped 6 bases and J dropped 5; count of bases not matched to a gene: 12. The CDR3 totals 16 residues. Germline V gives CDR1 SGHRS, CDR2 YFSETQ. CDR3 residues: CASTSRGQVGTGELFF. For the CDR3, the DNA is TGCGCCAGCACCTCCCGGGGACAGGTCGGGACCGGGGAGCTGTTTTTT.